This T cell receptor beta chain was recovered during a study of OX40 agonist ivuxolimab in advanced cancers. Study at large: Hepatocellular carcinoma, melanoma, renal cell or head and neck cancer affected the dose-escalation patients. Under the entry rules, prior anti-PD-1, anti-PD-L1 or anti-CTLA-4 therapy was allowed, and about 40% had some. Among those enrolled, mean age was approximately 60 years (range about 23 to 90) and about 81% were male.

Some clones are missing from TCRdb's copy, which holds only in-frame ones; the method was immunoSEQ multiplex PCR. The sample has about 21,000 clones; about 85% are singletons. The sample holds one count of this clone. The CDR3 sequence is 16 residues long. Germline CDR1 is SQVTM and CDR2 is ANQGSEA. V shed 0 bases, J shed 4 bases, and the junction held 8 bases outside the gene matches. This chain uses TRBV29-1 with TRBJ2-1, with 8 bases matching TRBD2. The source of this sequence is an adult with an advanced solid tumor such as melanoma, head and neck, liver or kidney cancer. The source was CD4+ or CD8+ T cells sorted from blood, collected in a trial of the OX40 agonist ivuxolimab. CDR3 DNA sequence: TGCAGCGTTGAAGATGTCCACGGGGGGGTATACAATGAGCAGTTCTTC. This codes for CSVEDVHGGVYNEQFF.